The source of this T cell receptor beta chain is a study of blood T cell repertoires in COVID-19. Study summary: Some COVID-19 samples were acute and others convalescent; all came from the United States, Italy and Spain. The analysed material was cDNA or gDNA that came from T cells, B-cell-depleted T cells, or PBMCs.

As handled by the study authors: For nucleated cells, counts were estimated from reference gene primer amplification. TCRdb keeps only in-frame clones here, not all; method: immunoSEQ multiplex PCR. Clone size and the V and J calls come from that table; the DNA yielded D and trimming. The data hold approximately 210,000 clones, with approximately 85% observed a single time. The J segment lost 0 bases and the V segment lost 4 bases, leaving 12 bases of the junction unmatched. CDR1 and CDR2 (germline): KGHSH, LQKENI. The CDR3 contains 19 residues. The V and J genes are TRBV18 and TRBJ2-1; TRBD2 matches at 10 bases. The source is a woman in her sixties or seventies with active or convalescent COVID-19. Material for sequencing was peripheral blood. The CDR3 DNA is TGTGCCAGCTCACTTAACACCCTAGCGGGGGCCAGCTCCTACAATGAGCAGTTCTTC. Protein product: CASSLNTLAGASSYNEQFF.